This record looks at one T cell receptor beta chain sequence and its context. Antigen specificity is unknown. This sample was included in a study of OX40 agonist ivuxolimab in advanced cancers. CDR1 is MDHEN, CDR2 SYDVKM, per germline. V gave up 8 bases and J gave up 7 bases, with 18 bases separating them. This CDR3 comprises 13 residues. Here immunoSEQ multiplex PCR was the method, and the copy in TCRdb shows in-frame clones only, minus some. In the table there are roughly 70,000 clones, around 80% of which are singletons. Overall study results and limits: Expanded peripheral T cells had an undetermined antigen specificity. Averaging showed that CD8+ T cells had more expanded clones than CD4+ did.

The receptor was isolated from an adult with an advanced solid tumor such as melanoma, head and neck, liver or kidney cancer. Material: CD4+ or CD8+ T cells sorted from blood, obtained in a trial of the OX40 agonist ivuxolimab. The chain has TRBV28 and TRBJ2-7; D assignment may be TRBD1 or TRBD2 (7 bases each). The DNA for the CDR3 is TGTGCCAGCGGCGCAGGGGGGGGAAGGGAGCAGTACTTC. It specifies CASGAGGGREQYF.